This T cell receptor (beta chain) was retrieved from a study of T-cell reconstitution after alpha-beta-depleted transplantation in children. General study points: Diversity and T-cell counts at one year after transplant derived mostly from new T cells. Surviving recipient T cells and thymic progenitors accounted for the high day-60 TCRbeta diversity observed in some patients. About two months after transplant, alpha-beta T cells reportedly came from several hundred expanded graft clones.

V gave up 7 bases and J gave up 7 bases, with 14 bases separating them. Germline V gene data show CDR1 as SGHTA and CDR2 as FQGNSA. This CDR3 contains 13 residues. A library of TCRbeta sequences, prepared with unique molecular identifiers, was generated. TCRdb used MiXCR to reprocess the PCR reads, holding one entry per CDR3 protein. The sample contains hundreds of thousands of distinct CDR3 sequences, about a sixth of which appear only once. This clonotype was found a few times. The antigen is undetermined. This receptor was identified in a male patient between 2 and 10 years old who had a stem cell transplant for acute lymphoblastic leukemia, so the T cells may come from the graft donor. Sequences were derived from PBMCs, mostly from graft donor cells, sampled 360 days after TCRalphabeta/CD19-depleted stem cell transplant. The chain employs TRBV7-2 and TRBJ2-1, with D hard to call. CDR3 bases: TGTGCCAGCACCGACCAACCCGGAAATGAGCAGTTCTTC. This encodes CASTDQPGNEQFF.